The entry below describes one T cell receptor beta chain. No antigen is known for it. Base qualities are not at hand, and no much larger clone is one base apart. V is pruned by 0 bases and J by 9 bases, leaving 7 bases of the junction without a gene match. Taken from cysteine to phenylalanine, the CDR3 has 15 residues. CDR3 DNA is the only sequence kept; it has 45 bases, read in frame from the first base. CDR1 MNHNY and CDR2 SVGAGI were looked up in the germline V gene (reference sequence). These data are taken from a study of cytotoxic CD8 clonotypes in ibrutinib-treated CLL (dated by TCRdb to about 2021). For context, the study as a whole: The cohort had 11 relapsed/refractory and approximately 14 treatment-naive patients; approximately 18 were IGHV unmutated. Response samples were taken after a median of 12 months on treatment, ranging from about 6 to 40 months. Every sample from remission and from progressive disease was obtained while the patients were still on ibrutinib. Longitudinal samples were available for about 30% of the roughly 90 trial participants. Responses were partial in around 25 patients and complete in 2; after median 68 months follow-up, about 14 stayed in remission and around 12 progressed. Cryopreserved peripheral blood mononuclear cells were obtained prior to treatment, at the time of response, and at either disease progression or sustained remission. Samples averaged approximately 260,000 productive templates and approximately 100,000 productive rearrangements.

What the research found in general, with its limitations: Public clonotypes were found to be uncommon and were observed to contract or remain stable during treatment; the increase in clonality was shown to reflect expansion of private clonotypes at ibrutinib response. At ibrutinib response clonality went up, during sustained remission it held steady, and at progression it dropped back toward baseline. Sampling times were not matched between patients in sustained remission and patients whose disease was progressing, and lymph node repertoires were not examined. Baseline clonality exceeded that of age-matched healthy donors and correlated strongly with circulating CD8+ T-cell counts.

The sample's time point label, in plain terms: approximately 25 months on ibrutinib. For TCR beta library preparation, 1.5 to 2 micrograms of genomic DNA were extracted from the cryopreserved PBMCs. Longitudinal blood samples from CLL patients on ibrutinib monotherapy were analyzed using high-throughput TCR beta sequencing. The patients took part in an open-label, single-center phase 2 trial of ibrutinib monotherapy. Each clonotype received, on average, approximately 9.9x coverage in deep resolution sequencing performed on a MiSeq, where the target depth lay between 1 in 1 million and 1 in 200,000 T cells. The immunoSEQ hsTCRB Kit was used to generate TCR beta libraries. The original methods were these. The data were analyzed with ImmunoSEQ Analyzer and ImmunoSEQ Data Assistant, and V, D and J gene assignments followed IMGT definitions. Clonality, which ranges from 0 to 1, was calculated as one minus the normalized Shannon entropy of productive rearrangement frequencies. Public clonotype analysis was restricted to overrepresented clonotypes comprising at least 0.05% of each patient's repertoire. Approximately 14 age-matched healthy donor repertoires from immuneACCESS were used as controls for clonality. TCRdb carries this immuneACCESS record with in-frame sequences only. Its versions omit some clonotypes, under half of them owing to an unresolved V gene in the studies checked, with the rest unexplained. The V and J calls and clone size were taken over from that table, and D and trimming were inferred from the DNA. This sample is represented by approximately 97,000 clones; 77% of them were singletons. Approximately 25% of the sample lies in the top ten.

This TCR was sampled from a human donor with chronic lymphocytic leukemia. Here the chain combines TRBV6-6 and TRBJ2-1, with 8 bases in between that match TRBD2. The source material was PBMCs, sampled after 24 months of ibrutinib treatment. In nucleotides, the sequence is TGTGCCAGCAGTTACTCGAGCGGGAGCGGGAGTGAGCAGTTCTTC. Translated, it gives CASSYSSGSGSEQFF.